Described below is a single T cell receptor (beta chain) sequence and its context. With a much larger clone just one base away, this may be a read error. Sequencing involved patients with CD8+CD57+ cell expansion previously shown by flow cytometry. The data were obtained in a study of CD8+CD57+ T cells in acquired aplastic anemia. Using genomic DNA as the template, TCR beta VDJ and CDR3 profiling was carried out. Each CDR3 protein is one row after TCRdb ran MiXCR on the reads. Of about 54,000 distinct CDR3 sequences listed, about 56% are singletons. Trimming took 5 bases from V and 7 from J; bases not matched to a gene: 8. The CDR3 totals 15 residues. CDR1 SNHLY and CDR2 FYNNEI come from the germline V gene.

This rearrangement joins TRBV2 to TRBJ1-4; TRBD1 aligns across 9 bases. Sequenced sample: sorted CD4+, CD8+, or CD8+CD57+ T cells (not recorded which) from PBMCs. The TCR sequence derives from a human donor with aplastic anemia. CDR3 bases: TGTGCCAGCAGTTTGGACCCGGGACAGGGTGAAAAACTGTTTTTT. It codes for CASSLDPGQGEKLFF.